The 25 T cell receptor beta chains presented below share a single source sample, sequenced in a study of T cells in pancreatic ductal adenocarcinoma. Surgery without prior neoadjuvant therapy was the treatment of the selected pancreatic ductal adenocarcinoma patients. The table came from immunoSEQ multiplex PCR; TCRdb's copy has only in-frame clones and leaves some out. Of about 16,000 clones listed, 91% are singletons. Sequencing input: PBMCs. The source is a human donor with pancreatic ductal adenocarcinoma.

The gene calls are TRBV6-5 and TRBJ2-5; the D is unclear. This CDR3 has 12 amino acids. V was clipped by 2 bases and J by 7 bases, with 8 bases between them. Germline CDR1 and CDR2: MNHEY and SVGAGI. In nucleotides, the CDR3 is TGTGCCAGCAGTTACGACTGGGGGACCCAGTACTTC. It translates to CASSYDWGTQYF.

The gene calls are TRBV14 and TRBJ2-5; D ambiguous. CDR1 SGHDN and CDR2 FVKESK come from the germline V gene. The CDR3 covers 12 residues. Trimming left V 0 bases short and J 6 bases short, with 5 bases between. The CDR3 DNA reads TGTGCCAGCAGCCAAGATAGAAAGACCCAGTACTTC. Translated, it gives CASSQDRKTQYF.

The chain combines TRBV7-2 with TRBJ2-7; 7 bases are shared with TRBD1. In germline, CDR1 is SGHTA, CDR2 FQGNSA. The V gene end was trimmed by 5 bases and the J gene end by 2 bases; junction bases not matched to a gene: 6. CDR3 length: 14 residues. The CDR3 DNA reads TGTGCCAGCAGCGCGACAGGGTTCGCCTACGAGCAGTACTTC. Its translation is CASSATGFAYEQYF.

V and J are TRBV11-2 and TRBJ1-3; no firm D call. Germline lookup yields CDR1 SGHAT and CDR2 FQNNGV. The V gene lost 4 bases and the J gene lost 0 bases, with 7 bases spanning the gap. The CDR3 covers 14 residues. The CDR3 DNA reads TGTGCCAGCAGCTCCATGCTCTCTGGAAACACCATATATTTT. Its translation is CASSSMLSGNTIYF.

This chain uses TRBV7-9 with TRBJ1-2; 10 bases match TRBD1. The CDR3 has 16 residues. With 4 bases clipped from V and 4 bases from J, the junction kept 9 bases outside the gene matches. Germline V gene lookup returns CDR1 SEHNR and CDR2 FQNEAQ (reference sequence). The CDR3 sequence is CASSYYRQGAPYGYTF. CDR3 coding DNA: TGTGCCAGCAGCTACTACCGACAGGGGGCGCCCTATGGCTACACCTTC. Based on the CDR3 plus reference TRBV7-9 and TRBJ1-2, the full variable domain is DTGVSQNPRHKITKRGQNVTFRCDPISEHNRLYWYRQTLGQGPEFLTYFQNEAQLEKSRLLSDRFSAERPKGSFSTLEIQRTEQGDSAMYLCASSYYRQGAPYGYTFGSGTRLTVV.

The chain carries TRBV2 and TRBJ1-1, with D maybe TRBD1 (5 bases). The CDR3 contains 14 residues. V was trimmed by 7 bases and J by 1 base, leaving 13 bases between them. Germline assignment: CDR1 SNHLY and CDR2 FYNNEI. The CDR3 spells CASKGATGNTEAFF. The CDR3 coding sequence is TGTGCCAGCAAAGGGGCTACGGGGAACACTGAAGCTTTCTTT.

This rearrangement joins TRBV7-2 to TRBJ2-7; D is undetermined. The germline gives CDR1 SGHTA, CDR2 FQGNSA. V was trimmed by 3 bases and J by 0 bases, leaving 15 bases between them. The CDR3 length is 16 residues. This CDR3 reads CASSFGQSLSSYEQYF. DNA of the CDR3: TGTGCCAGCAGCTTCGGGCAGTCCCTAAGCTCCTACGAGCAGTACTTC.

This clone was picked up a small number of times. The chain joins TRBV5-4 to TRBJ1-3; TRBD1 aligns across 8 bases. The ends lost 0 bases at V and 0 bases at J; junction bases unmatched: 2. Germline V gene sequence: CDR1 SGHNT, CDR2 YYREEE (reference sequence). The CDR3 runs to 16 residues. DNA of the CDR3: TGTGCCAGCAGCTTGGACAGGGGGAGCTCTGGAAACACCATATATTTT. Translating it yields CASSLDRGSSGNTIYF.

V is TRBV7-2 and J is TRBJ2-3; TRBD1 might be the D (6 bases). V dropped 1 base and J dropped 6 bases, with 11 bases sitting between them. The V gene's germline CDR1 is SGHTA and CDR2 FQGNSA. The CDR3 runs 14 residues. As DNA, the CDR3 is TGTGCCAGCAGCTTAGACCAGGGGCGTGATACGCAGTATTTT. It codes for CASSLDQGRDTQYF.

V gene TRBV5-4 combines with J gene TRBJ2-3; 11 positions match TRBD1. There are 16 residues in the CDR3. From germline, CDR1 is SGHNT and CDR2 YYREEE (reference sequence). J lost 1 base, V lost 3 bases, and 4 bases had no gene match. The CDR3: CASSSDRGRGTDTQYF. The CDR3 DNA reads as TGTGCCAGCAGCTCGGACAGGGGGCGAGGCACAGATACGCAGTATTTT.

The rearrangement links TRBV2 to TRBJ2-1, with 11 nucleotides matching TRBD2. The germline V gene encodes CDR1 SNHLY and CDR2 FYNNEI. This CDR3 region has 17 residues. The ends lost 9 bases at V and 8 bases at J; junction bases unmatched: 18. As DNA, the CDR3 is TGTGCCAGTTCTCCCCTCGCGGTAATAGCGGGGGGGCATGAGCAGTTCTTC. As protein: CASSPLAVIAGGHEQFF.

The CDR3 sequence is CASSLDPLTGGFYGYTF. DNA of the CDR3: TGTGCCAGCAGCTTAGATCCGCTGACAGGGGGATTTTATGGCTACACCTTC. The chain employs TRBV11-2 and TRBJ1-2, with TRBD1 matching over 9 bases. The CDR3 runs to 17 residues. Unmatched junction bases numbered 10, after V lost 0 bases and J lost 5 bases. Germline values: CDR1 SGHAT, CDR2 FQNNGV.

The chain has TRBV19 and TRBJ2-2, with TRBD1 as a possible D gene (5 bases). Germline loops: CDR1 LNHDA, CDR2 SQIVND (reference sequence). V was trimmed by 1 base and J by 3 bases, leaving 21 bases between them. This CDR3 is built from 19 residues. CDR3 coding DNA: TGTGCCAGTAGTATAGTCGGTTCGGGTCTCAAAGGGGACACCGGGGAGCTGTTTTTT. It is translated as CASSIVGSGLKGDTGELFF.

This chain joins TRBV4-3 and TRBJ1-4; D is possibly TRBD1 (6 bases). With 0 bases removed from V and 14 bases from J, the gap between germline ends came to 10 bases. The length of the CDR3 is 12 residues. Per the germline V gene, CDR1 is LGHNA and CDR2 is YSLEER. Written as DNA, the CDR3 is TGCGCCAGCAGCCAAGATGGGACAAGGCTGTTTTTT. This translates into CASSQDGTRLFF.

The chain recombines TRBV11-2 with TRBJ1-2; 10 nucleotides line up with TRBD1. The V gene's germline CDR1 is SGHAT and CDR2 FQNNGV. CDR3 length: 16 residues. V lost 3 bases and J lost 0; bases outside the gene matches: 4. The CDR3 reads CASSFRDRGSNYGYTF. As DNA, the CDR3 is TGTGCCAGCAGCTTCCGGGACAGGGGATCTAACTATGGCTACACCTTC.

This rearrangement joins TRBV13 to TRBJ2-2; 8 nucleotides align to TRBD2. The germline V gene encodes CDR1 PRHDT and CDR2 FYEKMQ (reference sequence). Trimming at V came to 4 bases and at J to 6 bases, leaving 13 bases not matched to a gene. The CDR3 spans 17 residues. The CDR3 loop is CASSSSYPELAAGELFF. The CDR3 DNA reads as TGTGCCAGCAGCTCCTCCTACCCGGAACTAGCGGCCGGGGAGCTGTTTTTT.

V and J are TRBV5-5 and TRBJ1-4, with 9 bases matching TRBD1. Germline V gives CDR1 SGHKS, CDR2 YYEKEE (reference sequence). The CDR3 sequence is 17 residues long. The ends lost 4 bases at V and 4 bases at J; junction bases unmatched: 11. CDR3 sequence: CASSLHRGRTVNEKLFF. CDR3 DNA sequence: TGTGCCAGCAGCCTCCACAGGGGGCGGACGGTTAATGAAAAACTGTTTTTT. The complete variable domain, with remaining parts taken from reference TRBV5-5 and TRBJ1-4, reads DAGVTQSPTHLIKTRGQQVTLRCSPISGHKSVSWYQQVLGQGPQFIFQYYEKEERGRGNFPDRFSARQFPNYSSELNVNALLLGDSALYLCASSLHRGRTVNEKLFFGSGTQLSVL.

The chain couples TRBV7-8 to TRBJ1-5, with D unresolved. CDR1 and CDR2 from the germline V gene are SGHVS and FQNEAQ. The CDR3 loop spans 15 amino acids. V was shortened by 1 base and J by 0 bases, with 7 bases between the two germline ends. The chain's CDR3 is CASSLGASSNQPQHF. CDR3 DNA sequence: TGTGCCAGCAGCTTAGGGGCGTCTAGCAATCAGCCCCAGCATTTT. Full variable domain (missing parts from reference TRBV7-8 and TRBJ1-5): GAGVSQSPRYKVAKRGQDVALRCDPISGHVSLFWYQQALGQGPEFLTYFQNEAQLDKSGLPSDRFFAERPEGSVSTLKIQRTQQEDSAVYLCASSLGASSNQPQHFGDGTRLSIL.

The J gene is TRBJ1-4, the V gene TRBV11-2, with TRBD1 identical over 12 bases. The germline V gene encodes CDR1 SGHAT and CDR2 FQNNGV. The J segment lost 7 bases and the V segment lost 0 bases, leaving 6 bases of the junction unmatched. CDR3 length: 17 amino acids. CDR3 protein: CASSLDGTGGAGEKLFF. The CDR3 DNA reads TGTGCCAGCAGCTTAGATGGGACAGGGGGCGCGGGTGAAAAACTGTTTTTT.

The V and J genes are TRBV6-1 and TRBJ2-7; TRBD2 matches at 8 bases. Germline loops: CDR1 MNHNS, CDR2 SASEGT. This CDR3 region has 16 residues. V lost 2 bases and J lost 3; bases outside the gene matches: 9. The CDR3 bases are TGTGCCAGCAGTGAAATCCGGGGGGGAGGAGGCTACGAGCAGTACTTC. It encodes CASSEIRGGGGYEQYF.

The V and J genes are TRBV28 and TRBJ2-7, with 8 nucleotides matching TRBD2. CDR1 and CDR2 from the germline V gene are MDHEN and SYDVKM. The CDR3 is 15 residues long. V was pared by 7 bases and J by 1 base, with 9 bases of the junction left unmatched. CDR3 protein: CASKILPGGSYEQYF. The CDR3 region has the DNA TGTGCCAGCAAAATCCTTCCGGGGGGGTCCTACGAGCAGTACTTC.

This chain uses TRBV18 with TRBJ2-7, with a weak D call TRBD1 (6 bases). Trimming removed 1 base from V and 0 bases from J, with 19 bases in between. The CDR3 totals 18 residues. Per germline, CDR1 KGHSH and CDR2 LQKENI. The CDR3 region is CASSPLVGAGSSSYEQYF. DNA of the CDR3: TGTGCCAGCTCACCACTTGTGGGGGCCGGATCGAGCTCCTACGAGCAGTACTTC.

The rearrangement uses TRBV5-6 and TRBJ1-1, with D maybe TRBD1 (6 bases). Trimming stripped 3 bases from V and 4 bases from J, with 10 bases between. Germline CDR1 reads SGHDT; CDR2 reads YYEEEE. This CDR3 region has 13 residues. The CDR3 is CASSSTGITEAFF. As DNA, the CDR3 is TGTGCCAGCAGCTCTACAGGGATCACTGAAGCTTTCTTT.

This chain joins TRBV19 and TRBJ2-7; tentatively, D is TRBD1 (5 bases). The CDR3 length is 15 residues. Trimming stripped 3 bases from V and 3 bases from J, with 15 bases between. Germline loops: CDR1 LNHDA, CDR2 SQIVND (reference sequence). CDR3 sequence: CASSITAGDSYEQYF. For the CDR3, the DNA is TGTGCCAGTAGTATCACGGCTGGAGACAGCTACGAGCAGTACTTC.

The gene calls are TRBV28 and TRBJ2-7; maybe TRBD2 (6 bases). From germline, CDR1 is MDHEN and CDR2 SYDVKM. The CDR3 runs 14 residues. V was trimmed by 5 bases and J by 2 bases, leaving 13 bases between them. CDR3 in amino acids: CASSIPGGPYEQYF. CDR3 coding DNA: TGTGCCAGCAGTATACCCGGGGGTCCCTACGAGCAGTACTTC. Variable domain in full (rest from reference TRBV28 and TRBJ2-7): DVKVTQSSRYLVKRTGEKVFLECVQDMDHENMFWYRQDPGLGLRLIYFSYDVKMKEKGDIPEGYSVSREKKERFSLILESASTNQTSMYLCASSIPGGPYEQYFGPGTRLTVT.